This T cell receptor (beta chain) was captured by sequencing in a study of blood T cell repertoires in COVID-19 (dated by TCRdb to the early 2020s). In the study overall: Collaborator samples came from the United States, Italy and Spain and covered acute and convalescent phases of COVID-19. The material from the prospective study consisted of cDNA or gDNA derived from T cells, B-cell-depleted T cells, or PBMCs. Sample metadata almost always included a de-identified subject ID, COVID-19 status, age in years and sex. Subjects who had been exposed to COVID-19, were actively infected with it, or had recovered from it provided the deeply sampled blood TCRbeta repertoires that made up the dataset. The repertoires were released in a freely available public database meant as a resource for research on the immune response to SARS-CoV-2. Samples were obtained from the ongoing ImmuneRACE study (first 160 participants) and from 950 to 1,500 subjects provided by 6 global collaborators. Where available, HLA class I and class II types were taken from metadata supplied by the sample provider and were not determined by assay-based typing. General findings and caveats noted by the study authors: The amount of clinical and demographic metadata varied by source and participant and was provided uncurated.

Whole blood was collected in K2EDTA tubes by collaborating institutions according to the institutions' own protocols. For TCRbeta analysis, collaborators shipped samples in one of three forms: frozen whole blood, isolated PBMCs, or DNA extracted from either of those sample types. At the junction V is shortened by 3 bases and J by 5 bases; bases outside the gene matches: 2. Including cysteine and phenylalanine, the CDR3 has 13 amino acids. The sequence is cut down to CDR3 DNA, 39 bases in frame from base 1. The germline V gene (reference sequence) supplies CDR1 MNHEY and CDR2 SMNVEV. The immunoSEQ Assay, a bias-controlled multiplex PCR, was used to amplify TCRbeta CDR3 regions from genomic DNA. The paper's data handling went like this. The number of nucleated cells in each sample was estimated by amplification of reference gene primers within the assay. Sequence reads were collapsed and filtered to measure the absolute abundance of every unique TCRbeta CDR3 rearrangement. Productive Simpson clonality was computed per sample as the square root of Simpson's diversity index over productive rearrangements. TCRdb's version of the immuneACCESS table is confined to in-frame rearrangements and falls short of the full clone set. An unresolved V gene accounts for under half of the shortfall where checked; the remainder is of unknown origin. V and J calls and clone size follow that table, whereas D and trimming were derived from the DNA. Recorded for this sample are some 210,000 clones; about 83% of them occurred a single time. Clones ranked in the top ten supply 4.5% to 5.5% of the sample.

With respect to this clone: Its antigen is still unknown. No quality values exist for individual bases; no much larger clone is one base distant.

Sequencing was performed on peripheral blood. Rearrangement joined TRBV27 to TRBJ1-1, with TRBD1 matching 8 junction bases. The TCR comes from a woman aged 70-85 years with active or convalescent COVID-19. This receptor carries the CDR3 CASSFTGGTEAFF. The base sequence is TGTGCCAGCAGTTTTACAGGGGGGACTGAAGCTTTCTTT.